This TCR beta chain comes out of a study of response to subunit inactivated influenza vaccine. TCRdb called the RT-PCR reads again in MiXCR, with one record for every CDR3 protein. The table has hundreds of thousands of distinct CDR3 sequences, around a sixth seen once. Looked up from germline, CDR1 is DFQATT and CDR2 is SNEGSKA (reference sequence). The CDR3 totals 13 residues. This clonotype was detected many times. A junction boundary mismatches the germline segment, possibly from a read error. The sequence came from a man aged 50 or older who received an inactivated influenza vaccine. The chain has TRBV20-1 and TRBJ2-1; 10 bases are shared with TRBD2. Sequences were derived from PBMCs from blood, sampled 12 days after vaccination. Written as DNA, the CDR3 is TGCAGTGCTAGAGAACCTTGGGAGCGGGAGGGTGTCTTC. Protein: CSAREPWEREGVF.